This TCR beta chain was found in a study of Ad26.COV2.S vaccination and SARS-CoV-2 variants. TCRdb's copy holds only in-frame clones and misses some; the assay was immunoSEQ multiplex PCR. The sample holds roughly 500,000 clones; nearly 90% are singletons and the top ten take about 2.5%. Regarding the study as a whole: Comparable non-spike TCR breadth was observed in vaccine and placebo recipients. There was a possibility that the TCR breadth and depth analyses underestimated total T cell responses.

As for this clone: As yet, its antigen is unknown.

Sample treatment: about 20 received Ad26.COV2.S at low or high dose, single or two shots; several received placebo; per-sample allocation not given. Day 63 following the first vaccine or placebo injection was when the samples were taken. The CDR3 length is 15 residues. CDR1 and CDR2 from the germline V gene are SGDLS and YYNGEE. The trim removed 4 bases at V and 9 bases at J, leaving 7 bases unmatched. The chain has TRBV9 and TRBJ1-6; TRBD1 matches at 10 bases. Sequenced here: peripheral blood, sampled in a trial of Ad26.COV2.S vaccine versus placebo. The sequence came from a person aged 18 to 59 who received the Ad26.COV2.S COVID-19 vaccine or a placebo. CDR3 sequence reads: CASSPQTGGFSPLHF. CDR3 coding DNA: TGTGCCAGCAGCCCACAGACAGGGGGCTTTTCACCCCTCCACTTT. The full variable domain, rest sourced from reference TRBV9 and TRBJ1-6, is DSGVTQTPKHLITATGQRVTLRCSPRSGDLSVYWYQQSLDQGLQFLIQYYNGEERAKGNILERFSAQQFPDLHSELNLSSLELGDSALYFCASSPQTGGFSPLHFGNGTRLTVT.